The clone carrying this TCR beta chain was counted a few times. Its cognate antigen is unknown. This CDR3 region has 17 residues. Germline assignment: CDR1 SGHNT and CDR2 YENEEA. V lost 5 bases to trimming and J lost 4 bases; unmatched junction nucleotides: 11. This entry is derived from a study of T-cell memory formation after mild COVID-19. About the research overall: TCR clusters were mostly donor specific. Study-wide results and limits: Clones contracting across day 15 to 85 had a balanced CD4/CD8 profile; later expanding clones leaned CD4+. Contracting CD4+ clones sat mainly in CM and EM; CD8+ in EMRA.

In TCRdb, the 5' RACE reads were re-called with MiXCR into one record per CDR3 protein. The table has roughly 350,000 distinct CDR3 sequences, more than 20% seen once. This chain links TRBV11-3 with TRBJ2-3; 11 bases agree with TRBD2. The receptor was isolated from an adult woman who had mild COVID-19 (a few samples of this study predate the infection). Cell type and time point are not known. Input material: PBMCs or a T cell subset sorted from them (not recorded which). The CDR3 bases are TGTGCCAGCAGCCTTCATCTAGCGGGAGGCCCGGCAGATACGCAGTATTTT. Its protein is CASSLHLAGGPADTQYF. The variable domain in full, completed from reference TRBV11-3 and TRBJ2-3, reads EAGVVQSPRYKIIEKKQPVAFWCNPISGHNTLYWYLQNLGQGPELLIRYENEEAVDDSQLPKDRFSAERLKGVDSTLKIQPAELGDSAVYLCASSLHLAGGPADTQYFGPGTRLTVL.